This T cell receptor (beta chain) was identified during a study of PD-1 blockade in classical Hodgkin lymphoma. About the research overall: Patients had nivolumab dosed at 3 mg/kg, delivered intravenously every 2 weeks. The study, taken as a whole, reports: Complete responders' diversity at baseline resembled that of newly diagnosed patients.

CDR1 and CDR2 from the germline V gene are MNHNS and SASEGT. Trimming removed 3 bases from V and 3 bases from J, with 6 bases in between. The CDR3 has 12 residues. Every patient experienced relapse after autologous stem cell transplantation, and brentuximab vedotin exposure varied. Notes on this clone: Antigen unknown.

Measured with immunoSEQ multiplex PCR; TCRdb has only the in-frame clones, and not every one. The sample records roughly 100,000 clones, 75% to 90% being singletons. The chain combines TRBV6-1 with TRBJ2-7; D is uncertain. The specimen comprised peripheral blood mononuclear cells (PBMCs), sampled before the second cycle of nivolumab. The sequence was obtained from a human donor with classical Hodgkin lymphoma. The CDR3 here is CASSDPSYEQYF. DNA of the CDR3: TGTGCCAGCAGTGATCCTAGCTACGAGCAGTACTTC.